The sample holds a few counts of the clone carrying this TCR beta chain. Antigen unknown. These data are taken from a study of glioma-infiltrating T cells. Study results and limitations: Non-neoplastic patients had below-expected tissue-blood divergence, while all gliomas exceeded expectation.

TCR alpha and beta CDR3 regions were amplified from RNA using iRepertoire nested multiplex PCR. Input was about 85-400 ng of tissue mRNA or PBMC total RNA. TCRdb redid the calling of the multiplex PCR reads with MiXCR, one entry per CDR3 protein. The data show 400,000 or so distinct CDR3 sequences, roughly two fifths seen once. Germline V gene data show CDR1 as LGHNA and CDR2 as YSLEER. CDR3 length equals 16 residues. The V and J ends lost 3 bases and 10 bases respectively, with 22 bases between them. This receptor was identified in a human donor with low-grade glioma or glioblastoma, undergoing nonglioma brain surgery, or in good health (not recorded which). Sequencing input: glioma tissue, nonneoplastic brain tissue, or PBMCs (not recorded which). The rearrangement links TRBV4-3 to TRBJ2-1, with TRBD1 as a possible D gene (6 bases). The CDR3 sequence is CASSHPLTGGSGEQFF. CDR3 DNA sequence: TGCGCCAGCAGCCATCCTCTGACAGGCGGGTCGGGGGAGCAGTTCTTC.